This T cell receptor (beta chain) was documented in a study of blood T cell repertoires in COVID-19. Background on the study: Whether acute or convalescent, the COVID-19 samples came from the United States, Italy and Spain.

In the source study's methods: Nucleated cell counts were estimated from reference gene primer amplification. Data came from immunoSEQ multiplex PCR; TCRdb stores just in-frame clones and leaves some out. The V and J calls and clone size are taken from that table; D and trimming were inferred from the DNA. The sample consists of 200,000 or so clones, around 83% of them appearing once. Germline V gene lookup returns CDR1 MNHEY and CDR2 SMNVEV (reference sequence). CDR3 length: 17 residues. The germline V and J ends were trimmed by 0 bases and 2 bases, with 14 bases remaining between them. V is TRBV27 and J is TRBJ2-1; D is uncertain. The sequenced sample was peripheral blood. The receptor was derived from a man in his forties or fifties who had recovered from COVID-19. The CDR3 sequence is CASSLSPGLLPYNEQFF. The CDR3 region has the DNA TGTGCCAGCAGTTTATCTCCTGGCCTTCTCCCCTACAATGAGCAGTTCTTC.